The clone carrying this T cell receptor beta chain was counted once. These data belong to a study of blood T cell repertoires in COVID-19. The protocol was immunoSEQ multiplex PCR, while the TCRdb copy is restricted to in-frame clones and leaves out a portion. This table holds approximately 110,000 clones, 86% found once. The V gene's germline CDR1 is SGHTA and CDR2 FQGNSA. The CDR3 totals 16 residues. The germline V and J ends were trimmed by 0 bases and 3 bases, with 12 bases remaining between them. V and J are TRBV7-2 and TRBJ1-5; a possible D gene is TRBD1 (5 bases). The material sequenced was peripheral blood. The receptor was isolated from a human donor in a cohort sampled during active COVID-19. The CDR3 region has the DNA TGTGCCAGCAGCTTAGCGAGCACAGGTACCAATCAGCCCCAGCATTTT. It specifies CASSLASTGTNQPQHF.